This TCR beta chain was sequenced in a study of blood T cell repertoires in COVID-19. At the level of the study: PBMCs, B-cell-depleted T cells, or T cells provided the cDNA or gDNA that made up the material.

Produced via immunoSEQ multiplex PCR; TCRdb's table is partial and in-frame only. This sample has over 70,000 clones, with about 85% found just once. This CDR3 contains 15 residues. V lost 5 bases and J 0 bases, leaving 13 bases between the germline ends. Germline CDR1 and CDR2: MNHEY and SVGAGI. The receptor was derived from a man aged 55-75 years with COVID-19, enrolled during active disease. The chain has TRBV6-5 and TRBJ2-5; D is perhaps TRBD2 (6 bases). The specimen sequenced was peripheral blood. Here the CDR3 DNA reads TGTGCCAGCAGTAGGACCGGAGGGCACCAAGAGACCCAGTACTTC. Translation: CASSRTGGHQETQYF.